These 15 T cell receptor beta chains share one sample of origin, sequenced in a study of blood T cell repertoires in COVID-19. TCRdb's table, derived via immunoSEQ multiplex PCR, lists solely in-frame clones and lacks some. The sample consists of 100,000 to 150,000 clones, approximately 83% of them appearing once. The sequenced sample was peripheral blood. These receptors were collected from a woman between 50 and 59 years old with acute or convalescent COVID-19.

The rearrangement joins TRBV25-1 to TRBJ1-2; TRBD1 aligns across 10 bases. The CDR3 contains 16 residues. V lost 1 base to trimming and J lost 1 base; unmatched junction nucleotides: 3. Germline V gene data show CDR1 as MGHDK and CDR2 as SYGVNS. This CDR3 is CASSESGTGVNYGYTF. The DNA for the CDR3 is TGTGCCAGCAGTGAATCAGGGACAGGGGTTAACTATGGCTACACCTTC.

The rearrangement uses TRBV7-2 and TRBJ1-4; D remains unclear. Deletions cut 1 base from V and 12 bases from J, with 15 bases between. The V gene's germline CDR1 is SGHTA and CDR2 FQGNSA. The CDR3 loop spans 14 amino acids. The chain's CDR3 is CASSLVGWPAELFF. DNA for the CDR3: TGTGCCAGCAGCTTAGTTGGTTGGCCTGCGGAACTGTTTTTT.

The rearrangement links TRBV6-4 to TRBJ1-5; D gene uncertain. CDR1 is MRHNA and CDR2 is SNTAGT in the germline V gene. This CDR3 has 14 residues. Deletions cut 6 bases from V and 3 bases from J, with 12 bases between. In DNA, the CDR3 is TGTGCCAGCAGCCCTGAGGAGACCAATCAGCCCCAGCATTTT. Amino acids: CASSPEETNQPQHF.

V and J are TRBV29-1 and TRBJ1-3, with TRBD1 identical over 7 bases. J was trimmed by 0 bases and V by 0 bases; bases with no gene match: 5. Germline CDR1 reads SQVTM; CDR2 reads ANQGSEA. The CDR3 covers 16 residues. The CDR3 sequence is CSVEERDSLSGNTIYF. In DNA form, the CDR3 reads TGCAGCGTTGAAGAACGGGACAGCCTCTCTGGAAACACCATATATTTT.

The gene calls are TRBV29-1 and TRBJ2-1; D is unclear. The CDR3 has 12 residues. V lost 7 bases to trimming and J lost 3 bases, with 10 bases between them. Germline V gene data show CDR1 as SQVTM and CDR2 as ANQGSEA. Here the CDR3 reads CSADSLYNEQFF. CDR3 in DNA: TGCAGCGCAGATAGTCTCTACAATGAGCAGTTCTTC.

This chain connects TRBV7-8 to TRBJ2-6; weak D call: TRBD1 (5 bases). Germline CDR1 SGHVS, CDR2 FQNEAQ. The V end lost 2 bases, the J end lost 4 bases, and 18 bases lay between the germline ends. There are 18 residues in the CDR3. This chain's CDR3 is CASSLQTGTGSGANVLTF. The DNA for the CDR3 is TGTGCCAGCAGCTTACAAACGGGTACAGGTTCCGGGGCCAACGTCCTGACTTTC.

As for this clone: At the DNA level, this CDR3 is encoded by other sequences in the same sample as well. This sequence joins TRBV4-1 and TRBJ1-2; possible D gene TRBD1, 5 bases. This CDR3 is 18 amino acids long. CDR1 is MGHRA and CDR2 is YSYEKL in the germline V gene. V shed 1 base and J shed 3 bases, with 21 bases lying between them. CDR3 in amino acids: CASSQALQTGGNYYGYTF. CDR3 nucleotides: TGCGCCAGCAGCCAAGCCCTTCAGACGGGGGGAAATTACTATGGCTACACCTTC.

The chain joins TRBV6-1 to TRBJ1-4, with D unresolved. This CDR3 region has 17 residues. The germline V gene has CDR1 MNHNS and CDR2 SASEGT. Trimming shortened V by 4 bases and J by 3 bases, and 18 bases separated the two germline ends. CDR3 region: CASSGNLRGGANEKLFF. CDR3 nucleotide sequence: TGTGCCAGCAGTGGAAACCTAAGAGGTGGAGCTAATGAAAAACTGTTTTTT.

The chain carries TRBV5-8 and TRBJ2-3, with 9 bases lining up with TRBD1. This CDR3 has 16 amino acids. Looked up from germline, CDR1 is SGHTS and CDR2 is YDEGEE. V was clipped by 1 base and J by 5 bases; unmatched bases: 8. This CDR3 reads CASSLFGTGSKDTQYF. In DNA, the CDR3 is TGTGCCAGCAGCTTGTTTGGGACAGGGAGTAAAGATACGCAGTATTTT.

This chain joins TRBV30 and TRBJ2-3, with no clear D. V was trimmed by 0 bases and J by 6 bases, leaving 7 bases between them. CDR1 is GTSNPN and CDR2 is SVGIG in the germline V gene (reference sequence). The CDR3 length is 12 residues. In nucleotides, the CDR3 is TGTGCCTGGAGTGTTTCTTTCGATACGCAGTATTTT. It is translated as CAWSVSFDTQYF.

As for this clone: Other nucleotide sequences in the sample specify the same CDR3. This chain links TRBV9 with TRBJ2-7; 10 bases are shared with TRBD1. Looked up from germline, CDR1 is SGDLS and CDR2 is YYNGEE. Trimming cost V 3 bases and J 5 bases; bases outside gene matches: 2. This CDR3 contains 13 residues. CDR3 coding DNA: TGTGCCAGCAGCGAGGGGACAGGGGACGAGCAGTACTTC. Its protein product is CASSEGTGDEQYF.

The rearrangement uses TRBV7-8 and TRBJ2-7, with 7 bases lining up with TRBD1. The CDR3 sequence is 13 residues long. The V segment lost 6 bases and the J segment 2 bases; nucleotides outside the gene matches: 4. Germline CDR1 is SGHVS and CDR2 is FQNEAQ. In nucleotides, the CDR3 is TGTGCCAGCAGTCATGACAGGGCCTACGAGCAGTACTTC. Amino acids: CASSHDRAYEQYF.

Only a few counts were recorded for this clone. The chain recombines TRBV7-9 with TRBJ1-1; TRBD1 agrees at 8 bases. There are 13 residues in the CDR3. Germline V gene sequence: CDR1 SEHNR, CDR2 FQNEAQ (reference sequence). V was clipped by 4 bases and J by 5 bases; unmatched bases: 3. This CDR3 is CASSSGGWTEAFF. The CDR3 nucleotides read TGTGCCAGCAGCTCAGGGGGCTGGACTGAAGCTTTCTTT.

The chain links TRBV28 to TRBJ1-2, with 7 bases matching TRBD1. The CDR3 contains 14 residues. CDR1 is MDHEN, CDR2 SYDVKM, per germline. Germline trimming cut 7 bases from V and 2 bases from J; bases unmatched to any gene: 7. The CDR3: CASNPPDRNYGYTF. The CDR3 nucleotides are TGTGCCAGCAACCCCCCGGACAGGAACTATGGCTACACCTTC.

Details on this clone: This specimen includes other DNA sequences encoding the same CDR3. The rearrangement joins TRBV4-1 to TRBJ1-2, with 11 bases fitting TRBD1. Germline CDR1 MGHRA, CDR2 YSYEKL. The length of the CDR3 is 14 residues. J was trimmed by 7 bases and V by 2 bases; bases with no gene match: 3. CDR3 amino acids: CASSQTGTGGGYTF. Here the CDR3 DNA reads TGCGCCAGCAGCCAAACGGGGACAGGGGGTGGCTACACCTTC.